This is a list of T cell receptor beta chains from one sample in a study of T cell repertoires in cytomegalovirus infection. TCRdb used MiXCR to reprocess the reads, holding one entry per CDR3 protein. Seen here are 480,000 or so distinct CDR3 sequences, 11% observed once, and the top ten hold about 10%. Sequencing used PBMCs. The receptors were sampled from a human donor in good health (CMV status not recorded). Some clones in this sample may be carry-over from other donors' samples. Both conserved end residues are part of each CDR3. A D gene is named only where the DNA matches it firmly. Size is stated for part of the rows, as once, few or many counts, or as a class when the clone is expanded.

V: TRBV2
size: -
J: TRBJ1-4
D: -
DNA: TGTGCCAGCAAAGAGGGGCAGTCTAATGAAAAACTGTTTTTT
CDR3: CASKEGQSNEKLFF

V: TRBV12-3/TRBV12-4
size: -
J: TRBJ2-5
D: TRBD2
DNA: TGTGCCAGCAGCCGTGGACTAGCGGGGAACCAAGAGACCCAGTACTTC
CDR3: CASSRGLAGNQETQYF

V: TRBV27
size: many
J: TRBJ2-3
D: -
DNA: TGTGCCAGCAGTTTATCCTCCTTAGATACGCAGTATTTT
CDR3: CASSLSSLDTQYF

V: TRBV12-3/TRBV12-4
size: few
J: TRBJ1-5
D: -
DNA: TGTGCCAGCAGTTTACGCAGGGAAAGGAATCAGCCCCAGCATTTT
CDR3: CASSLRRERNQPQHF

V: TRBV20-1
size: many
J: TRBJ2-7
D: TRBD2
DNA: TGCAGTGCTAGTACCGGGACTAACTCCTACGAGCAGTACTTC
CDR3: CSASTGTNSYEQYF

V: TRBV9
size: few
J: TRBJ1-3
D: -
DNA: TGTGCCAGCAGCGTAGACGGTACCTCTGGAAACACCATATATTTT
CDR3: CASSVDGTSGNTIYF

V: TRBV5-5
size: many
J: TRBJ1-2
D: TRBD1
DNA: TGTGCCAGCAGCTTTAACAGGGGGGGCTACACCTTC
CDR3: CASSFNRGGYTF

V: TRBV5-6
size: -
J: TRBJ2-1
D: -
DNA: TGTGCCAGCAGTCTTGGGGGGAGAAGGACCTACAATGAGCAGTTCTTC
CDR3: CASSLGGRRTYNEQFF

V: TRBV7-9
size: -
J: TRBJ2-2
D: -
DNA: TGTGCCAGCAGCTCCACTCTGTCCGGGGAGCTGTTTTTT
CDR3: CASSSTLSGELFF

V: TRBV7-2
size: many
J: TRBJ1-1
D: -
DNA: TGTGCCAGCAGCGGCGGCGGGGCTCGCGGGGAAGCTTTCTTT
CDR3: CASSGGGARGEAFF

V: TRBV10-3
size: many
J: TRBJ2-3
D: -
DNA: TGTGCCAGTTCTGGTTCCCAACGCACAGATACGCAGTATTTT
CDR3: CASSGSQRTDTQYF

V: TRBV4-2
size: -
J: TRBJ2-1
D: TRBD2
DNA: TGTGCCAGCAGCCAGATGGGAGGGCCCTCGAACTACAATGAGCAGTTCTTC
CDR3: CASSQMGGPSNYNEQFF

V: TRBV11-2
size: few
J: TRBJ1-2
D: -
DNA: TGTGCCAGCAGCTATGGGGTGTTGAGCTATGGCTACACCTTC
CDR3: CASSYGVLSYGYTF

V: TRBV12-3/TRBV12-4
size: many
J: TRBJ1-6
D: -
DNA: TGTGCCAGCAGTTTAGGACAGTGGGGGAATTCACCCCTCCACTTT
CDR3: CASSLGQWGNSPLHF

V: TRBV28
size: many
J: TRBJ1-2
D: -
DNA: TGTGCCAGCAGTTTTCAGGGGATTTTCAGTGGCTACACCTTC
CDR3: CASSFQGIFSGYTF

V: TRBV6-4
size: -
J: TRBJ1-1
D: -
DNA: TGTGCCAGCAGTAGAGACGGCCAACGGGGGACTGAAGCTTTCTTT
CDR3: CASSRDGQRGTEAFF

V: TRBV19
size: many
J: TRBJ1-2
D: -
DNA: TGTGCCAGTAGTATAGGGGCAGAGATAAACTATGGCTACACCTTC
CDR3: CASSIGAEINYGYTF

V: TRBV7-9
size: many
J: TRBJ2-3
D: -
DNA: TGTGCCAGCTTCTCCCCCAGCGGAGGCACAGATACGCAGTATTTT
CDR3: CASFSPSGGTDTQYF

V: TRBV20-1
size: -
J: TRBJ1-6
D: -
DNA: TGCAGTGCCCGGCGCTCCTATAATTCACCCCTCCACTTT
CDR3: CSARRSYNSPLHF

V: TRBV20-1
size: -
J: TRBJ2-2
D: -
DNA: TGCAGTGCTAATGCCGGGACGCGGCCCGGGGAGCTGTTTTTT
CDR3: CSANAGTRPGELFF

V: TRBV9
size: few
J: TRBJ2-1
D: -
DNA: TGTGCCAGCAGCGTAGCTCCGGGACAACACAATGAGCAGTTCTTC
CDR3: CASSVAPGQHNEQFF

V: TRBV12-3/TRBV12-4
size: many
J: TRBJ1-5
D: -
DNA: TGTGCCAGCAGTTTAGCGGGGCCCAATAGCAATCAGCCCCAGCATTTT
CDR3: CASSLAGPNSNQPQHF

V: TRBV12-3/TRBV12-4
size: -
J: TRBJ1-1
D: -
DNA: TGTGCCAGCATCCCCTTGGGAGCTATCGCTGAAGCTTTCTTT
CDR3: CASIPLGAIAEAFF

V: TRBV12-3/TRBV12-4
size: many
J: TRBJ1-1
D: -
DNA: TGTGCCAGCAGTTTCACTGAAGCTTTCTTT
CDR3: CASSFTEAFF

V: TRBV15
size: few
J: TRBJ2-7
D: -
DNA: TGTGCCACCAGCAGGGACTCCTTCTACGAGCAGTACTTC
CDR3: CATSRDSFYEQYF

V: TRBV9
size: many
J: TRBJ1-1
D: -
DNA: TGTGCCAGCAGCACACAAGAGCCGTGGGACACTGAAGCTTTCTTT
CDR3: CASSTQEPWDTEAFF

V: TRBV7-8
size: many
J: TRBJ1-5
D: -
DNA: TGTGCCAGCAGCTTAGTTAAATGGGGCAATCAGCCCCAGCATTTT
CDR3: CASSLVKWGNQPQHF

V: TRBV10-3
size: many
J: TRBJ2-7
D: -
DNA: TGTGCCATCAGTGTTCCAACAATGGGCAGCGGGTCCTACGAGCAGTACTTC
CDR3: CAISVPTMGSGSYEQYF

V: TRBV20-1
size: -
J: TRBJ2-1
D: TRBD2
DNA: TGCAGTTCCTCGGGACTAGCGGGGGGCGAGCAGTTCTTC
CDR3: CSSSGLAGGEQFF

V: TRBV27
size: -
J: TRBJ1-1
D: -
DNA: TGTGCCAGCAGTTTGTCTGTTGGGGGAGGGAGCACTGAAGCTTTCTTT
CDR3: CASSLSVGGGSTEAFF

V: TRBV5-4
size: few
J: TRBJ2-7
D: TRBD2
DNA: TGTGCCAGCAGGTCGGAGCGGGGGGGCCCCTACGAGCAGTACTTC
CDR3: CASRSERGGPYEQYF

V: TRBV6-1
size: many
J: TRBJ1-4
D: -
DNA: TGTGCCAGCAGTCGGGGTCACGCAAATGAAAAACTGTTTTTT
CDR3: CASSRGHANEKLFF

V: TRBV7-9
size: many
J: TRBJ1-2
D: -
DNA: TGTGCCAGCAGCTCAGGGGACCTCTATGGCTACACCTTC
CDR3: CASSSGDLYGYTF

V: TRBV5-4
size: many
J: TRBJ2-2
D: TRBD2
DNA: TGTGCCAGCAGCTTAAGCCTTCCCGCCGGGCTAGCGGGAGCCGGGGAGCTGTTTTTT
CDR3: CASSLSLPAGLAGAGELFF

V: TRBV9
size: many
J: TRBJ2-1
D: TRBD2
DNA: TGTGCCAGCAGCTTCACTAGCGGGGGGGCGGTAGAGCAGTTCTTC
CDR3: CASSFTSGGAVEQFF

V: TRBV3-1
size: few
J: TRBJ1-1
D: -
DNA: TGTGCCAGCAGCCAAGAGTTAATAGGGATTGAAGCTTTCTTT
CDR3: CASSQELIGIEAFF

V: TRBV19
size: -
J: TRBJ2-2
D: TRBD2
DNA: TGTGCCAGTAGTCGGGGGGGGGGTCCTGCCCGAGACACCGGGGAGCTGTTTTTT
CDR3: CASSRGGGPARDTGELFF

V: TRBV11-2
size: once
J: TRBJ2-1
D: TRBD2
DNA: TGTGCCAGCAGCACACTCGGGAGACTAGCGGAGAAAAACTACAATGAGCAGTTCTTC
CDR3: CASSTLGRLAEKNYNEQFF

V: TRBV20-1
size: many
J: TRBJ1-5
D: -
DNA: TGCAGTGCTAGTGGCAGAAGGGATCAGCCCCAGCATTTT
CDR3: CSASGRRDQPQHF

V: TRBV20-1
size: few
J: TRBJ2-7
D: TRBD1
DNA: TGCAGTGCAAGGCGGACAGGGGCCTACGAGCAGTACTTC
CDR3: CSARRTGAYEQYF

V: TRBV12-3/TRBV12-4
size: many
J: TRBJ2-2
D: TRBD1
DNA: TGTGCCAGCATTCCGGGACAGACTAACACCGGGGAGCTGTTTTTT
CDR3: CASIPGQTNTGELFF

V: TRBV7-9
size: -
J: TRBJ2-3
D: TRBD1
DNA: TGTGCCAGCAGCCAAACAGGGGGAGTCACAGATACGCAGTATTTT
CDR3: CASSQTGGVTDTQYF

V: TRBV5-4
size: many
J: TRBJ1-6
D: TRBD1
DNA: TGTGCCAGCAGCCGCCGGGACAGGGATAATTCACCCCTCCACTTT
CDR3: CASSRRDRDNSPLHF

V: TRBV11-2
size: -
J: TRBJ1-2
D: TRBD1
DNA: TGTGCCAGCAGCTTAGAATACAGGGGAACAGATGGCTACACCTTC
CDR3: CASSLEYRGTDGYTF

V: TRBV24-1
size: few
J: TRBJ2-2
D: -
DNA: TGTGCCACCAGCGGGGAAAACACCGGGGAGCTGTTTTTT
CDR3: CATSGENTGELFF

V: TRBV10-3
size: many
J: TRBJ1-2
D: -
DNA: TGTGCCATCAGTGAGTCTACGGATCTATATGGCTACACCTTC
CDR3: CAISESTDLYGYTF